The next 13 T cell receptor beta chains were all read from a single sample in a study of shared clonotypes between healthy human individuals (dated by TCRdb to the early 2020s). Library generation was performed with the immunoSEQ multiplex PCR assay. The source is immuneACCESS, and TCRdb retained only in-frame sequences with V and J called. Part of the clones is not carried over; for the studies checked, unresolved V genes explain less than half of this, and the remainder is unexplained. The sample records millions of clones, roughly 92% of which are singletons. The ten largest clonotypes hold over 0.12% of the sample. Source material: naive CD4+ T cells sorted from blood. The cell subset or site label, read with the paper, signifies: CD45RA+ positively selected. These receptors came from a man aged 18 to 29 in good health.

The CDR3 nucleotides read TGTGCCAGCAGTGAAGCGACTGTTCAAGAGACCCAGTACTTC. This gives the protein CASSEATVQETQYF. The chain joins TRBV2 to TRBJ2-5; no clear D gene. V lost 0 bases and J 2 bases, leaving 7 bases between the germline ends. Per germline, CDR1 SNHLY and CDR2 FYNNEI. This CDR3 contains 14 residues.

The rearrangement joins TRBV19 to TRBJ2-2; 9 bases are a match to TRBD1. The germline CDR1 and CDR2 sequences are LNHDA and SQIVND (reference sequence). The V and J ends lost 4 bases and 1 base, in that order; junction bases with no gene match: 4. The CDR3 has 16 amino acids. The CDR3 DNA reads as TGTGCCAGTAGTACCAGGGACAGGGTGAACACCGGGGAGCTGTTTTTT. It translates to CASSTRDRVNTGELFF. The full variable domain, its missing parts supplied by reference TRBV19 and TRBJ2-2, is DGGITQSPKYLFRKEGQNVTLSCEQNLNHDAMYWYRQDPGQGLRLIYYSQIVNDFQKGDIAEGYSVSREKKESFPLTVTSAQKNPTAFYLCASSTRDRVNTGELFFGEGSRLTVL.

The rearrangement joins TRBV9 to TRBJ1-2, with D tentatively TRBD1 (5 bases). CDR3 length: 13 residues. Trimming removed 3 bases at V and 7 bases at J, with 13 bases between. Germline V CDR1 and CDR2: SGDLS, YYNGEE. The CDR3 here is CASSGRVGGGYTF. CDR3 nucleotide sequence: TGTGCCAGCAGCGGCAGGGTAGGAGGTGGCTACACCTTC. Using reference TRBV9 and TRBJ1-2 for the parts outside the CDR3, the full variable domain is DSGVTQTPKHLITATGQRVTLRCSPRSGDLSVYWYQQSLDQGLQFLIQYYNGEERAKGNILERFSAQQFPDLHSELNLSSLELGDSALYFCASSGRVGGGYTFGSGTRLTVV.

Notes on this clone: Other DNA sequences in this sample translate to the same CDR3. Here the CDR3 DNA reads TGTGCCAGCAGTGAAGCCGGGGTAAACTATGGCTACACCTTC. This sequence encodes CASSEAGVNYGYTF. The rearrangement links TRBV2 to TRBJ1-2, with D hard to call. Germline loops: CDR1 SNHLY, CDR2 FYNNEI. Trimming stripped 0 bases from V and 2 bases from J, with 7 bases between. The CDR3 has 14 amino acids.

The V call is TRBV6-5, the J call TRBJ2-1; TRBD2 aligns across 7 bases. Losses at the gene ends were 11 bases for V and 2 bases for J; bases not matched to a gene: 6. CDR1 MNHEY and CDR2 SVGAGI come from the germline V gene. This CDR3 contains 13 residues. This chain's CDR3 is CAGGRGPYNEQFF. CDR3 coding DNA: TGTGCCGGCGGGAGAGGGCCCTACAATGAGCAGTTCTTC.

This sequence joins TRBV5-1 and TRBJ1-5; the D is unclear. CDR1 is SGHRS, CDR2 YFSETQ, per germline. V shed 0 bases and J shed 4 bases, with 5 bases lying between them. This CDR3 has 13 residues. Here the CDR3 DNA reads TGCGCCAGCAGCTTGGATGAAAATCAGCCCCAGCATTTT. This translates into CASSLDENQPQHF.

The chain combines TRBV27 with TRBJ1-1; 7 bases agree with TRBD1. This CDR3 has 16 amino acids. The V gene end was trimmed by 5 bases and the J gene end by 10 bases; junction bases not matched to a gene: 19. CDR1 MNHEY and CDR2 SMNVEV come from the germline V gene (reference sequence). The CDR3 spells CASSVGTVEPPLVAFF. CDR3 nucleotide sequence: TGTGCCAGCAGTGTAGGGACAGTGGAGCCGCCACTGGTAGCTTTCTTT.

V usage is TRBV11-2 and J usage is TRBJ2-1; 7 bases align to TRBD1. This CDR3 is built from 13 residues. With 1 base clipped from V and 12 bases from J, the junction kept 6 bases outside the gene matches. Germline V gene sequence: CDR1 SGHAT, CDR2 FQNNGV. CDR3 sequence (DNA): TGTGCCAGCAGCTTAGTTCACGCAGGGGGGCAGTTCTTC. Residues: CASSLVHAGGQFF.

The chain is built from TRBV5-5 and TRBJ2-7; 9 nucleotides align to TRBD1. The junction had 2 bases not matched to a gene; V was cut back by 4 bases and J by 3 bases. Per germline, CDR1 SGHKS and CDR2 YYEKEE (reference sequence). This CDR3 is built from 13 residues. This chain's CDR3 is CASSRDRVYEQYF. The CDR3 bases are TGTGCCAGCAGCCGGGACAGGGTCTACGAGCAGTACTTC.

The chain has TRBV7-2 and TRBJ1-5, with 12 bases fitting TRBD1. Germline loops: CDR1 SGHTA, CDR2 FQGNSA. The CDR3 is 17 amino acids. The junction had 6 bases not matched to a gene; V was cut back by 3 bases and J by 3 bases. CDR3 sequence (DNA): TGTGCCAGCAGCTTGGGGACAGGGGGCGAACCCAATCAGCCCCAGCATTTT. This sequence encodes CASSLGTGGEPNQPQHF.

The chain has TRBV19 and TRBJ1-2, with D tentatively TRBD1 (5 bases). The CDR3 loop spans 15 amino acids. CDR1 and CDR2 from the germline V gene are LNHDA and SQIVND (reference sequence). V lost 3 bases and J lost 4, with 15 bases in between. CDR3 in DNA: TGTGCCAGTAGTATTTTGGTGGACACCCTCTATGGCTACACCTTC. Protein sequence: CASSILVDTLYGYTF.

Written as DNA, the CDR3 is TGTGCCAGCAGTTACTCGGGTACAGGGGGATTATACGAGCAGTACTTC. Its protein product is CASSYSGTGGLYEQYF. This chain uses TRBV6-5 with TRBJ2-7; 8 bases match TRBD1. The V gene end was trimmed by 0 bases and the J gene end by 4 bases; junction bases not matched to a gene: 8. The CDR3 runs 16 residues. CDR1 and CDR2 from the germline V gene are MNHEY and SVGAGI.

The chain uses TRBV29-1 and TRBJ2-3; 8 nucleotides align to TRBD2. The germline gives CDR1 SQVTM, CDR2 ANQGSEA. The CDR3 covers 15 residues. V shed 3 bases, J shed 3 bases, and the junction held 8 bases outside the gene matches. The CDR3 loop is CSVDMLGGGTDTQYF. The CDR3 DNA is TGCAGCGTTGACATGCTCGGGGGGGGGACAGATACGCAGTATTTT.